The 5 T cell receptor beta chains below all came from one sample that was sequenced in a study of T cell repertoires in cytomegalovirus infection. MiXCR was run by TCRdb on the reads, yielding one entry per CDR3 protein. This sample has tens of thousands of distinct CDR3 sequences, with 3% to 4% found just once. The specimen was PBMCs. These receptors were obtained from a human donor in good health (CMV status not recorded). Some clones in this sample may be carry-over from other donors' samples.

This clonotype was counted ten times or more. The rearrangement links TRBV7-2 to TRBJ1-1; D not resolved. Trimming stripped 1 base from V and 3 bases from J, with 6 bases between. CDR3 length equals 13 residues. CDR1 is SGHTA and CDR2 is FQGNSA in the germline V gene. Here the CDR3 DNA reads TGTGCCAGCAGCTTAGAACCCCACACTGAAGCTTTCTTT. It is translated as CASSLEPHTEAFF.

This clonotype was counted many times. The chain recombines TRBV7-9 with TRBJ1-6, with D possibly matching TRBD1 (6 bases). The CDR3 has 14 residues. CDR1 and CDR2 (germline): SEHNR, FQNEAQ (reference sequence). V was cut by 4 bases and J by 7 bases, with 11 bases left in between. CDR3 sequence reads: CASSWDTGNSPLHF. In DNA form, the CDR3 reads TGTGCCAGCAGCTGGGACACCGGCAATTCACCCCTCCACTTT.

This clonotype was observed at least ten times. The CDR3 spells CASSPGGPADTQYF. The CDR3 DNA is TGCGCCAGCAGCCCCGGGGGCCCTGCGGATACGCAGTATTTT. This chain uses TRBV5-1 with TRBJ2-3; D may match TRBD1 or TRBD2 (6 bases each). CDR1 is SGHRS and CDR2 is YFSETQ in the germline V gene. CDR3 size: 14 residues. Trimming removed 4 bases from V and 6 bases from J, with 15 bases in between.

This clonotype has ten or more counts. CDR3 coding DNA: TGTGCCAGCAGCGCCCGGACAGGCGGTCTCACCGGGGAGCTGTTTTTT. It yields the protein CASSARTGGLTGELFF. The chain recombines TRBV7-2 with TRBJ2-2, with 7 bases identical to TRBD1. Germline assignment: CDR1 SGHTA and CDR2 FQGNSA. CDR3 length: 16 residues. V gave up 5 bases and J gave up 4 bases; unmatched junction bases: 10.

As concerns this clonotype: Just one base apart from a much larger clone, this may be a read error. The chain employs TRBV6-2 or TRBV6-3 and TRBJ2-2, with 8 bases lining up with TRBD2. The CDR3 runs 14 residues. Trimming removed 5 bases from V and 5 bases from J; junction bases left unmatched: 4. CDR1 is MNHEY, CDR2 SVGEGT, per germline. CDR3 DNA sequence: TGTGCCAGCAGTAGCGGGAGTCGTACCGGGGAGCTGTTTTTT. This codes for CASSSGSRTGELFF.